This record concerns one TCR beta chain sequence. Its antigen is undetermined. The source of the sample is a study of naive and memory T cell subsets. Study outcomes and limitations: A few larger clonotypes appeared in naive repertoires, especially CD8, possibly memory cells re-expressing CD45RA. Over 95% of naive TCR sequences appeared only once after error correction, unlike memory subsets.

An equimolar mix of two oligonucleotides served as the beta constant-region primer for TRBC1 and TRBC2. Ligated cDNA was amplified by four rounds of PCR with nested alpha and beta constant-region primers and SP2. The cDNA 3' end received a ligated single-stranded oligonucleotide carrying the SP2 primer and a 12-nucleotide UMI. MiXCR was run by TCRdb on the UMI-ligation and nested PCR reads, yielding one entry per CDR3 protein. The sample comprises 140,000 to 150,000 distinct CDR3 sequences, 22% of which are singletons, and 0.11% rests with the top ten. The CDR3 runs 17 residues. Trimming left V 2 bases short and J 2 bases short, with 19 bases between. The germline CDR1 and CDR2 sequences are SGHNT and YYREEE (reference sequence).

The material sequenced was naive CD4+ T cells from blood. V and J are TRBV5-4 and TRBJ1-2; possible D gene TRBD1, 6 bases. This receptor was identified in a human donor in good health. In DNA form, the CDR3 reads TGTGCCAGCAGCTTAAACAAAAACAGGGATAAGAACTATGGCTACACCTTC. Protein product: CASSLNKNRDKNYGYTF.